This is a list of T cell receptor beta chains from one sample in a study of long-term antiretroviral therapy in people with HIV. Repertoires were generated with immunoSEQ multiplex PCR, while TCRdb's copy carries only in-frame clones and drops some. The repertoire holds tens of thousands of clones, 65% to 90% seen once, with roughly 13% in the top ten. The sequencing used unsorted PBMCs, collected 0.3 years after starting antiretroviral therapy. The receptors shown here come from a young man with HIV. The CDR3 runs from the conserved cysteine through the conserved F or W. D genes are given only for firm matches. Size values are once, few and many counts, or a class for expanded clones, and some rows have none.

v_gene,j_gene,abundance,d_gene,CDR3nt,CDR3aa
TRBV2,TRBJ2-1,.,TRBD2,TGTGCCAGCATTAGCGGGGACCTCCGTGCGGATGAGCAGTTCTTC,CASISGDLRADEQFF
TRBV6-1,TRBJ2-7,.,.,TGTGCCAGCAGTGAAGTAGAAGGATCTTCCTACGAGCAGTACTTC,CASSEVEGSSYEQYF
TRBV7-9,TRBJ1-1,.,.,TGTGCCAGCAGCTTAAGGGTCCCCCCGGAAGCTTTCTTT,CASSLRVPPEAFF
TRBV28,TRBJ1-3,few,TRBD1,TGTGCCAGCAGTGCCTTGGGACAGGGCTCTGGAAACACCATATATTTT,CASSALGQGSGNTIYF
TRBV6-5,TRBJ2-7,few,TRBD1,TGTGCCAGCAGTTCGGATCCGACAGGGACCTACGAGCAGTACTTC,CASSSDPTGTYEQYF
TRBV6-1,TRBJ1-3,once,.,TGTGCCAGCAGTCGGCAACAGAGCTCTGGAAACACCATATATTTT,CASSRQQSSGNTIYF
TRBV11-2,TRBJ1-1,.,.,TGTGCCAGCAGCTCGCAGGGAATGAACACTGAAGCTTTCTTT,CASSSQGMNTEAFF
TRBV5-1,TRBJ2-2,once,TRBD1,TGCGCCAGCAGCTTGGTGGACAGGGGGCAGGGGGAGCTGTTTTTT,CASSLVDRGQGELFF
TRBV10-3,TRBJ1-5,few,.,TGTGCCATCAGTGAGGGGGACCTGAACAATCAGCCCCAGCATTTT,CAISEGDLNNQPQHF
TRBV4-1,TRBJ2-1,.,TRBD2,TGCGCCAGCAGCCAAGGCTATAGCGGGGGAATTTACAATGAGCAGTTCTTC,CASSQGYSGGIYNEQFF
TRBV9,TRBJ2-7,.,.,TGTGCCAGCAGTCCTAGCGCTGAGGACGAGCAGTACTTC,CASSPSAEDEQYF
TRBV7-9,TRBJ2-3,.,TRBD2,TGTGCCAGCAGCTCGGGACTAGCGGGGGGACGGGATACGCAGTATTTT,CASSSGLAGGRDTQYF
TRBV30,TRBJ2-7,.,TRBD1,TGTGCCTGGAGTGTTAAGGGGGCGAGGTACGAGCAGTACTTC,CAWSVKGARYEQYF
TRBV5-1,TRBJ2-5,once,.,TGCGCCAGCAGCTTGTACCAGCAAGAGACCCAGTACTTC,CASSLYQQETQYF
TRBV2,TRBJ2-6,.,.,TGTGCCAGCAGTGAAGAGAGGGCTGGGGCCAACGTCCTGACTTTC,CASSEERAGANVLTF
TRBV7-2,TRBJ1-6,.,TRBD1,TGTGCCAGCAGCTCGATTGACAGGGGGAATTCACCCCTCCACTTT,CASSSIDRGNSPLHF
TRBV7-9,TRBJ2-5,.,TRBD2,TGTGCCAGCAGGAAACGGGGGGTAGAGACCCAGTACTTC,CASRKRGVETQYF
TRBV9,TRBJ2-5,.,TRBD1,TGTGCCAGCAGCGGGGGACAGGGGCCCGAGACCCAGTACTTC,CASSGGQGPETQYF
TRBV13,TRBJ2-7,.,TRBD2,TGTGCCAGCAGTCTAGCGGGAATCAACGAGCAGTACTTC,CASSLAGINEQYF
TRBV14,TRBJ2-2,.,TRBD2,TGTGCCAGCAGCCAAGTGAGGCTAGCGGGGGGCACCGGGGAGCTGTTTTTT,CASSQVRLAGGTGELFF
TRBV11-2,TRBJ2-7,.,TRBD2,TGTGCCAGCAGCCCCGGGACTAGCGGTTACTACGAGCAGTACTTC,CASSPGTSGYYEQYF
TRBV5-1,TRBJ2-7,.,TRBD2,TGCGCCAGCAGCTTTCGCGGCGGGAGGAACAACGAGCAGTACTTC,CASSFRGGRNNEQYF
TRBV18,TRBJ1-2,.,.,TGTGCCAGCTCACCAGAGGCTCTAGGCTATGGCTACACCTTC,CASSPEALGYGYTF
TRBV21-1,TRBJ1-1,.,.,TGTGCCAGCAGCAGGGAAGACACTGAAGCTTTCTTT,CASSREDTEAFF